Presented here are 29 T cell receptor beta chains from one specimen sequenced in a study of blood T cell repertoires in COVID-19. This table comes from immunoSEQ multiplex PCR, and its TCRdb copy is limited to in-frame clones, with some not included. Of under 20,000 clones in the sample, over 70% are singletons; the top ten hold about 11%. The sequenced sample was peripheral blood. The receptors come from a man at least 80 years old with acute or convalescent COVID-19.

The chain links TRBV18 to TRBJ2-5; 10 bases fit TRBD1. Germline loops: CDR1 KGHSH, CDR2 LQKENI. Trimming cost V 8 bases and J 4 bases; bases outside gene matches: 7. CDR3 length: 14 residues. The CDR3 reads CASATGTGAETQYF. CDR3 sequence (DNA): TGTGCCAGCGCGACCGGGACAGGGGCAGAGACCCAGTACTTC.

This clone was counted a single time. The chain links TRBV5-4 to TRBJ2-3; 7 bases map to TRBD1. J gave up 0 bases and V 0 bases, and 10 bases lay outside the gene matches. The CDR3 covers 18 residues. Germline CDR1 is SGHNT and CDR2 is YYREEE (reference sequence). The CDR3 reads CASSLVVLGTASTDTQYF. CDR3 nucleotides: TGTGCCAGCAGCTTGGTTGTCCTTGGGACAGCTAGCACAGATACGCAGTATTTT.

This clone was observed a handful of times. V and J are TRBV7-9 and TRBJ1-6; 9 bases align to TRBD1. The CDR3 consists of 16 residues. In germline, CDR1 is SEHNR, CDR2 FQNEAQ (reference sequence). V gave up 5 bases and J gave up 5 bases; unmatched junction bases: 7. The CDR3 spells CASSPWTGVDNSPLHF. CDR3 nucleotides: TGTGCCAGCAGCCCCTGGACAGGGGTTGATAATTCACCCCTCCACTTT.

V usage is TRBV7-9 and J usage is TRBJ2-3, with 7 bases matching TRBD2. V shed 1 base and J 5 bases; nucleotides not matched to a gene: 3. CDR3 length: 14 amino acids. The germline V gene has CDR1 SEHNR and CDR2 FQNEAQ (reference sequence). CDR3 loop: CASSLEGRGDTQYF. Written as DNA, the CDR3 is TGTGCCAGCAGCTTAGAGGGGAGGGGAGATACGCAGTATTTT.

This clone was detected a few times. The V gene is TRBV5-5, the J gene TRBJ2-7; D perhaps matches TRBD1 (5 bases). Between the trimmed V and J ends, which lost 0 bases and 2 bases, there was a span of 12 bases. This CDR3 spans 15 amino acids. In germline, CDR1 is SGHKS, CDR2 YYEKEE (reference sequence). CDR3 DNA: TGTGCCAGCAGCTTGGGAGCAGGGTTCACCTACGAGCAGTACTTC. It translates to CASSLGAGFTYEQYF. Full variable domain (rest looked up from reference TRBV5-5 and TRBJ2-7): DAGVTQSPTHLIKTRGQQVTLRCSPISGHKSVSWYQQVLGQGPQFIFQYYEKEERGRGNFPDRFSARQFPNYSSELNVNALLLGDSALYLCASSLGAGFTYEQYFGPGTRLTVT.

The chain joins TRBV10-3 to TRBJ1-4, with D possibly matching TRBD1 (6 bases). This CDR3 has 13 amino acids. V was trimmed by 7 bases and J by 3 bases, leaving 9 bases between them. Germline CDR1 is ENHRY and CDR2 is SYGVKD. This chain's CDR3 is CAITGQPNEKLFF. As DNA, the CDR3 is TGTGCCATCACCGGACAGCCTAATGAAAAACTGTTTTTT.

The V and J genes are TRBV7-2 and TRBJ2-5; 10 bases are shared with TRBD2. This CDR3 has 15 amino acids. V shed 7 bases, J shed 11 bases, and the junction held 16 bases outside the gene matches. CDR1 SGHTA and CDR2 FQGNSA come from the germline V gene. CDR3 sequence: CASNPGASGGRVQYF. CDR3 coding DNA: TGTGCCAGCAACCCCGGTGCTAGCGGGGGAAGGGTACAGTACTTC.

The chain has TRBV19 and TRBJ1-2; 7 bases fit TRBD1. The CDR3 is 13 amino acids. Germline V lookup: CDR1 LNHDA, CDR2 SQIVND (reference sequence). J lost 3 bases, V lost 7 bases, and 5 bases had no gene match. The CDR3, as DNA: TGTGCCAGTATCGATGGGACAGACTATGGCTACACCTTC. Its protein product is CASIDGTDYGYTF.

The rearrangement joins TRBV30 to TRBJ1-2; the D is unclear. Trimming removed 0 bases at V and 5 bases at J, with 10 bases between. The CDR3 runs to 13 residues. Germline values: CDR1 GTSNPN, CDR2 SVGIG (reference sequence). The CDR3 nucleotides read TGTGCCTGGAGTGTAGGCGGGAAATATGGCTACACCTTC. Its protein is CAWSVGGKYGYTF.

The chain employs TRBV18 and TRBJ2-1; the match to TRBD2 covers 8 bases. CDR1 is KGHSH and CDR2 is LQKENI in the germline V gene. V was clipped by 4 bases and J by 3 bases; unmatched bases: 8. This CDR3 is 16 amino acids long. CDR3 amino acids: CASSLDTGLVYNEQFF. The DNA of the CDR3 is TGTGCCAGCTCACTAGACACGGGACTAGTCTACAATGAGCAGTTCTTC.

V gene TRBV28 combines with J gene TRBJ2-2, with a tentative D call TRBD2 (7 bases). This CDR3 has 18 amino acids. V lost 3 bases to trimming and J lost 4 bases, with 21 bases between them. Germline V gene data show CDR1 as MDHEN and CDR2 as SYDVKM. The CDR3 here is CASSLSGVARGGTGELFF. CDR3 bases: TGTGCCAGCAGTTTGAGCGGGGTGGCCAGGGGAGGCACCGGGGAGCTGTTTTTT.

In its sample, this clone was seen a few times. The chain links TRBV6-2 or TRBV6-3 to TRBJ2-5; D is possibly TRBD2 (5 bases). CDR3 length: 14 residues. V dropped 4 bases and J dropped 3 bases, with 12 bases sitting between them. Looked up from germline, CDR1 is MNHEY and CDR2 is SVGEGT. The CDR3 DNA is TGTGCCAGCAGTTTCTACGGACTGAAAGAGACCCAGTACTTC. Translation gives CASSFYGLKETQYF.

This chain connects TRBV5-4 to TRBJ2-7; weak D call: TRBD1 (6 bases). The ends were cut back, 2 bases at V and 2 bases at J, with 14 bases in the middle. The CDR3 loop spans 15 amino acids. CDR1 is SGHNT, CDR2 YYREEE, per germline (reference sequence). CDR3 coding DNA: TGTGCCAGCAGCTTCAGGGGAAGGGCCACCTACGAGCAGTACTTC. This codes for CASSFRGRATYEQYF.

The chain joins TRBV29-1 to TRBJ2-5; TRBD1 agrees at 7 bases. J was trimmed by 2 bases and V by 7 bases; bases with no gene match: 10. Germline lookup yields CDR1 SQVTM and CDR2 ANQGSEA. This CDR3 is built from 14 residues. CDR3 sequence: CSERQGGEQETQYF. The CDR3 nucleotides read TGCAGCGAGAGACAGGGTGGTGAGCAAGAGACCCAGTACTTC.

This chain links TRBV7-9 with TRBJ2-3; the match to TRBD1 covers 12 bases. Germline V gene lookup returns CDR1 SEHNR and CDR2 FQNEAQ (reference sequence). Trimming removed 6 bases from V and 2 bases from J; junction bases left unmatched: 9. This CDR3 is 17 amino acids long. This CDR3 is CASSRRGQGASTDTQYF. The CDR3 coding sequence is TGTGCCAGCAGTCGCCGGGGACAGGGGGCATCCACAGATACGCAGTATTTT.

The chain links TRBV3-1 (or the pseudogene TRBV3-2) to TRBJ1-6; 7 bases line up with TRBD1. V lost 4 bases and J lost 5; bases outside the gene matches: 2. CDR1 LGHDT and CDR2 YNNKEL come from the germline V gene (reference sequence). This CDR3 contains 14 residues. CDR3 sequence reads: CASSPGTDNSPLHF. In DNA, the CDR3 is TGTGCCAGCAGCCCGGGGACAGATAATTCACCCCTCCACTTT.

This clone was seen only a few times. J is TRBJ1-5 and V is TRBV5-8; D is unclear. The germline CDR1 and CDR2 sequences are SGHTS and YDEGEE. The CDR3 loop spans 15 amino acids. V was trimmed by 0 bases and J by 4 bases, leaving 11 bases between them. The CDR3 bases are TGTGCCAGCAGCTTGGTGATGGGAGGGAATCAGCCCCAGCATTTT. Its translation: CASSLVMGGNQPQHF.

The chain couples TRBV5-5 to TRBJ1-3, with a possible D match to TRBD1 (5 bases). Trimming cost V 1 base and J 0 bases, with 11 bases left between them. The germline gives CDR1 SGHKS, CDR2 YYEKEE (reference sequence). This CDR3 has 16 residues. The CDR3 DNA sequence: TGTGCCAGCAGCTTGAGCGGGGCCAACTCTGGAAACACCATATATTTT. As protein: CASSLSGANSGNTIYF.

The rearrangement uses TRBV24-1 and TRBJ2-7; 10 positions agree with TRBD1. The trim removed 3 bases at V and 0 bases at J, leaving 4 bases unmatched. From germline, CDR1 is KGHDR and CDR2 SFDVKD. This CDR3 has 16 amino acids. The CDR3 DNA reads TGTGCCACCAGTGATCCCGGACAGGGGGGCTCCTACGAGCAGTACTTC. It is translated as CATSDPGQGGSYEQYF.

The gene calls are TRBV7-2 and TRBJ2-1; TRBD2 agrees at 11 bases. CDR3 length: 17 residues. The germline gives CDR1 SGHTA, CDR2 FQGNSA. With 1 base clipped from V and 9 bases from J, the junction kept 11 bases outside the gene matches. As DNA, the CDR3 is TGTGCCAGCAGCTTAGGCGACCCGGGACTAGCGGCCTCTGAGCAGTTCTTC. It encodes CASSLGDPGLAASEQFF.

The chain employs TRBV7-2 and TRBJ2-5; 7 nucleotides line up with TRBD2. The V gene end was trimmed by 5 bases and the J gene end by 3 bases; junction bases not matched to a gene: 6. The CDR3 has 14 residues. Germline V gene sequence: CDR1 SGHTA, CDR2 FQGNSA. CDR3 residues: CASSLQTSKETQYF. CDR3 sequence (DNA): TGTGCCAGCAGCCTACAGACTAGCAAAGAGACCCAGTACTTC. Combining the CDR3 with reference TRBV7-2 and TRBJ2-5 gives the whole variable domain GAGVSQSPSNKVTEKGKDVELRCDPISGHTALYWYRQSLGQGLEFLIYFQGNSAPDKSGLPSDRFSAERTGGSVSTLTIQRTQQEDSAVYLCASSLQTSKETQYFGPGTRLLVL.

The J gene is TRBJ1-6, the V gene TRBV18; D remains ambiguous. The CDR3 totals 14 residues. Germline-derived CDR1 and CDR2 are KGHSH and LQKENI. V lost 2 bases and J 8 bases, leaving 10 bases between the germline ends. CDR3 residues: CASSPSGLDSPLHF. The DNA for the CDR3 is TGTGCCAGCTCACCATCCGGTTTGGATTCACCCCTCCACTTT.

This clone was counted between two and nine times. This chain connects TRBV28 to TRBJ1-5, with D tentatively TRBD1 (6 bases). The CDR3 has 14 amino acids. V was trimmed by 6 bases and J by 6 bases, leaving 15 bases between them. Germline loops: CDR1 MDHEN, CDR2 SYDVKM. The CDR3 region is CASSRGGVTQPQHF. In DNA, the CDR3 is TGTGCCAGCAGCCGAGGGGGGGTGACTCAGCCCCAGCATTTT.

The V and J genes are TRBV7-2 and TRBJ2-5; 12 nucleotides line up with TRBD2. V was clipped by 3 bases and J by 5 bases; unmatched bases: 4. Germline V gene data show CDR1 as SGHTA and CDR2 as FQGNSA. The CDR3 loop spans 15 amino acids. The CDR3 bases are TGTGCCAGCAGCTTTTGGACTAGCGGGGTGGAGACCCAGTACTTC. This codes for CASSFWTSGVETQYF.

This clone has only one observation. This chain uses TRBV11-2 with TRBJ1-1, with 9 bases matching TRBD1. Germline assignment: CDR1 SGHAT and CDR2 FQNNGV. The CDR3 is 16 amino acids. Losses at the gene ends were 5 bases for V and 4 bases for J; bases not matched to a gene: 11. Here the CDR3 DNA reads TGTGCCAGCAGCGTCCTCCCACAGGGGGCCTTCACTGAAGCTTTCTTT. It is translated as CASSVLPQGAFTEAFF.

V is TRBV14 and J is TRBJ1-1, with D maybe TRBD1 (5 bases). The CDR3 runs 13 residues. Trimming removed 5 bases at V and 0 bases at J, with 7 bases between. The germline CDR1 and CDR2 sequences are SGHDN and FVKESK. The CDR3 spells CASSATVNTEAFF. The DNA for the CDR3 is TGTGCCAGCAGCGCGACAGTGAACACTGAAGCTTTCTTT.

The gene calls are TRBV14 and TRBJ2-1; D remains unclear. This CDR3 region has 15 residues. The V gene's germline CDR1 is SGHDN and CDR2 FVKESK. V gave up 2 bases and J gave up 2 bases, with 10 bases separating them. CDR3 amino acids: CASSQRTSAYNEQFF. DNA of the CDR3: TGTGCCAGCAGCCAAAGAACTTCGGCCTACAATGAGCAGTTCTTC.

The chain recombines TRBV30 with TRBJ2-3; no clear D. The CDR3 contains 15 residues. The germline V gene encodes CDR1 GTSNPN and CDR2 SVGIG (reference sequence). V lost 2 bases and J 0 bases, leaving 12 bases between the germline ends. The chain's CDR3 is CAWSSMGRSTDTQYF. CDR3 coding DNA: TGTGCCTGGAGTTCAATGGGCAGAAGCACAGATACGCAGTATTTT.

The chain employs TRBV5-1 and TRBJ1-4; D may be TRBD1 (5 bases). This CDR3 contains 15 residues. Per germline, CDR1 SGHRS and CDR2 YFSETQ. V gave up 6 bases and J gave up 0 bases, with 12 bases separating them. The CDR3 coding sequence is TGCGCCAGCACCCCAGGGTTGGCAACTAATGAAAAACTGTTTTTT. Translating it yields CASTPGLATNEKLFF.